These T cell receptor beta chains were read from a single sample in a study of blood T cell repertoires in COVID-19. Method: immunoSEQ multiplex PCR; TCRdb's copy keeps in-frame clones and lacks some. The table shows roughly 150,000 clones, with under 90% occurring only once. Sequencing was performed on peripheral blood. The receptors originated from a man aged 55 to 70 with acute or convalescent COVID-19. CDR3s include the opening cysteine and the closing phenylalanine or tryptophan. A D gene is named only where the DNA matches it firmly. The listing skips clone size in some rows; elsewhere it reads once, few, many or a size class.

-	-	TRBV19	TRBJ2-3	TGTGCCAGTAGTAGAAATGGGCTAGCGAGGACAGATACGCAGTATTTT	CASSRNGLARTDTQYF
-	TRBD1	TRBV7-9	TRBJ1-2	TGTGCCAGCAGGCCCGGGACAGGGCCCTGGTACACCTTC	CASRPGTGPWYTF
-	TRBD1	TRBV5-1	TRBJ1-4	TGCGCCAGCAGCTTGGGTTGGGGACAGATAAATGAAAAACTGTTTTTT	CASSLGWGQINEKLFF
-	-	TRBV6-5	TRBJ1-2	TGTGCCAGCAGTTACGAGGGGGTGAGGGGCTACACCTTC	CASSYEGVRGYTF
-	TRBD1	TRBV9	TRBJ2-3	TGTGCCAGCAGCGTCGGACAGGGGGGCCCGACGGTACACACAGATACGCAGTATTTT	CASSVGQGGPTVHTDTQYF
-	-	TRBV28	TRBJ1-2	TGTGCCAGCAGTTTATCGACCAGGCAAGACTATGGCTACACCTTC	CASSLSTRQDYGYTF
once	TRBD1	TRBV18	TRBJ1-3	TGTGCCAGCTCACCACCCCTGGACTACAGGGGATCCCTATTCTCTGGAAACACCATATATTTT	CASSPPLDYRGSLFSGNTIYF
-	TRBD1	TRBV6-2/TRBV6-3	TRBJ1-3	TGTGCCAGCAGTAATCCTCGGGACAGGGGACGAAACACCATATATTTT	CASSNPRDRGRNTIYF
few	-	TRBV11-2	TRBJ1-1	TGTGCCAGCAGGGTCGCGGCGAACACTGAAGCTTTCTTT	CASRVAANTEAFF
-	-	TRBV6-5	TRBJ1-5	TGTGCCAGCAGGAGCGCAGGGGCGCAGCCCCAGCATTTT	CASRSAGAQPQHF
-	-	TRBV5-5	TRBJ2-5	TGTGCCAGCAGCCCCATAGACAGGCAAGAGACCCAGTACTTC	CASSPIDRQETQYF
-	-	TRBV7-2	TRBJ2-7	TGTGCCAGCAGTTTAACAGGGGAGGTAGCCTACGAGCAGTACTTC	CASSLTGEVAYEQYF
-	TRBD2	TRBV29-1	TRBJ2-7	TGCAGCGTCCAAGTGTGGATACAGACCCTAGCGGGGAGCTCCTACGAGCAGTACTTC	CSVQVWIQTLAGSSYEQYF
-	-	TRBV9	TRBJ2-1	TGTGCCAGCAGCGTAGGACAGTCCTCCTACAATGAGCAGTTCTTC	CASSVGQSSYNEQFF
once	-	TRBV5-1	TRBJ2-7	TGCGCCAGCAGCTTGAGGGGGGGCTCCTACGAGCAGTACTTC	CASSLRGGSYEQYF
-	-	TRBV6-2/TRBV6-3	TRBJ2-3	TGTGCCAGCAGTTTGGGGGGATATACGCAGTATTTT	CASSLGGYTQYF
-	TRBD2	TRBV27	TRBJ2-5	TGTGCCAGCAGTTTAACGCCGGGAGGGGGAGAGACCCAGTACTTC	CASSLTPGGGETQYF
-	TRBD2	TRBV4-2	TRBJ2-2	TGTGCCAGCAGCCACCTCACCGGACTAGAAACCGGGGAGCTGTTTTTT	CASSHLTGLETGELFF
-	TRBD1	TRBV10-1	TRBJ2-7	TGCGCCAGCAAAAGCCCAACCAGGGGGCGCGAGGTGTCCGAGCAGTACTTC	CASKSPTRGREVSEQYF
-	-	TRBV5-8	TRBJ1-1	TGTGCCAGCAGCCTTGCCTTGGGGAGGGGCGGAGCTTTCTTT	CASSLALGRGGAFF
-	TRBD1	TRBV5-5	TRBJ1-1	TGTGCCAGCAGCTTGGACAGGGGGCGTACTGAAGCTTTCTTT	CASSLDRGRTEAFF
few	TRBD1	TRBV5-3	TRBJ1-5	TGTGCCAGAAGCGCCGGGACAGCCCCTCAGCCCCAGCATTTT	CARSAGTAPQPQHF
few	-	TRBV7-2	TRBJ2-7	TGTGCCAGCAGCCCGGCCTACGAGCAGTACTTC	CASSPAYEQYF
-	-	TRBV18	TRBJ2-3	TGTGCCAGCTCATCTACCAAACCCCCAGGCTCCCAGTATTTT	CASSSTKPPGSQYF
once	TRBD1	TRBV5-5	TRBJ2-7	TGTGCCAGCAGGGCGGGACAGGGGGCGCAGTACGAGCAGTACTTC	CASRAGQGAQYEQYF
few	-	TRBV7-2	TRBJ1-3	TGTGCCAGCAGCCTCCTCGGCTCTGGAAACACCATATATTTT	CASSLLGSGNTIYF
-	-	TRBV5-6	TRBJ2-7	TGTGCCAGCAGCTTGCTGGACTACACCACCTACGAGCAGTACTTC	CASSLLDYTTYEQYF
-	-	TRBV5-3	TRBJ1-2	TGTGCCAGAAGTCCTAGAGATTCCCTTCACTATGGCTACACCTTC	CARSPRDSLHYGYTF
-	TRBD2	TRBV5-8	TRBJ2-1	TGTGCCAGCAGCATGGGACTAGCGGGAGCCTACAATGAGCAGTTCTTC	CASSMGLAGAYNEQFF
-	-	TRBV7-3	TRBJ1-1	TGTGCCAGCAGCCCCCAGGGGATCTCTGAAGCTTTCTTT	CASSPQGISEAFF
-	TRBD1	TRBV7-9	TRBJ2-7	TGTGCCAGCAGCCATTCCGGGACAGGGTACGAGCAGTACTTC	CASSHSGTGYEQYF
-	-	TRBV18	TRBJ1-4	TGTGCCAGCTCACAAAGACAGGCATCGGCTAATGAAAAACTGTTTTTT	CASSQRQASANEKLFF
few	-	TRBV6-1	TRBJ1-3	TGTGCCAGCAGTGAAGCGCCCGCGAGCTCTGGAAACACCATATATTTT	CASSEAPASSGNTIYF
-	TRBD1	TRBV13	TRBJ1-2	TGTGCCAGCAGCTTAGGCCCCCGGACAGGGGCGGCTGGCTACACCTTC	CASSLGPRTGAAGYTF
-	TRBD1	TRBV28	TRBJ2-2	TGTGCCAGCAGTAACACAGGGGGCACCGGGGAGCTGTTTTTT	CASSNTGGTGELFF
-	TRBD1	TRBV9	TRBJ1-4	TGTGCCAGCAGCGAAAGAGGACAGGGAACTAATGAAAAACTGTTTTTT	CASSERGQGTNEKLFF
-	TRBD2	TRBV5-1	TRBJ2-2	TGCGCCAGCAGCGGGACTAGCGGGACCGGGGAGCTGTTTTTT	CASSGTSGTGELFF
once	TRBD1	TRBV12-5	TRBJ2-1	TGTGCTAGTGGTAAACCGGGACAGGGAAGATGGGATGAGCAGTTCTTC	CASGKPGQGRWDEQFF
-	TRBD2	TRBV3-1/TRBV3-2	TRBJ2-1	TGTGCCAGCAGCAAACTAGCGGGCCCGTCGGGGCAGTTCTTC	CASSKLAGPSGQFF
-	-	TRBV6-5	TRBJ2-5	TGTGCCAGCAGTTACGGTTCCGGCAGGGCCGAGACCCAGTACTTC	CASSYGSGRAETQYF
-	TRBD1	TRBV7-9	TRBJ1-1	TGTGCCAGCTTCAGACAGGGGGGGAACACTGAAGCTTTCTTT	CASFRQGGNTEAFF
-	TRBD1	TRBV18	TRBJ2-1	TGTGCCAGCTCACAACAGGGGGCGTTGGATGAGCAGTTCTTC	CASSQQGALDEQFF
-	TRBD1	TRBV9	TRBJ1-5	TGTGCCAGCAGCGTGGGACAGGGCGATCAGCCCCAGCATTTT	CASSVGQGDQPQHF
once	-	TRBV6-2/TRBV6-3	TRBJ2-4	TGTGCCAGCAGTTACTCCGGTGTCCAAAACATTCAGTACTTC	CASSYSGVQNIQYF
-	-	TRBV30	TRBJ1-6	TGTGCCTGGAGTGTATTAACATACGCTGCCTCCCTCCACTTT	CAWSVLTYAASLHF
-	-	TRBV11-3	TRBJ2-7	TGTGCCAGCAGCTCCTTCGACAGACCCTACGAGCAGTACTTC	CASSSFDRPYEQYF
-	-	TRBV6-5	TRBJ1-6	TGTGCCAGCAGTCCGCAGGTTAATTCACCCCTCCACTTT	CASSPQVNSPLHF
few	TRBD1	TRBV15	TRBJ1-1	TGTGCCACCAACAGGGGGGCAGGGGGCCCGAACACTGAAGCTTTCTTT	CATNRGAGGPNTEAFF
-	-	TRBV5-4	TRBJ1-6	TGTGCCAGCAGCTTGGATCGGAGCCTCAATTCACCCCTCCACTTT	CASSLDRSLNSPLHF